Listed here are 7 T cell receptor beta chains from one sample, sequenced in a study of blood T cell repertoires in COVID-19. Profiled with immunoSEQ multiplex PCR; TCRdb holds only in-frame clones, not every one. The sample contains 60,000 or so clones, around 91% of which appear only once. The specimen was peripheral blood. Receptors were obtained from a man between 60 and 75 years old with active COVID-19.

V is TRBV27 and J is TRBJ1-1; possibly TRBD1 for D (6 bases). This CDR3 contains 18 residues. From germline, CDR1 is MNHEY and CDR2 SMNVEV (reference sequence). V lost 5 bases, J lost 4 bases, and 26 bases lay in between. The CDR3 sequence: CASSPYGTRLDYLTEAFF. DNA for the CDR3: TGTGCCAGCAGTCCATATGGGACACGATTGGATTACCTCACTGAAGCTTTCTTT.

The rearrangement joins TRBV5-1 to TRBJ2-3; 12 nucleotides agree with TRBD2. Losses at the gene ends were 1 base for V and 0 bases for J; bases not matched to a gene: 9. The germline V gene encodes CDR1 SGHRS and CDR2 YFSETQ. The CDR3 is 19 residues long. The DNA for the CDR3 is TGCGCCAGCAGCTTGCCTAGCGGGAGGGGAAAGATCAGCACAGATACGCAGTATTTT. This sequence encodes CASSLPSGRGKISTDTQYF.

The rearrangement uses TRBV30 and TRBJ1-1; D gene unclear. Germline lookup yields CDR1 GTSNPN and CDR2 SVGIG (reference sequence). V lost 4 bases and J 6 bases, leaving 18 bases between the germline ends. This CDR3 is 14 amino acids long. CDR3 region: CAWKPPRGVAEAFF. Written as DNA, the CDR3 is TGTGCCTGGAAACCTCCCCGGGGTGTCGCTGAAGCTTTCTTT.

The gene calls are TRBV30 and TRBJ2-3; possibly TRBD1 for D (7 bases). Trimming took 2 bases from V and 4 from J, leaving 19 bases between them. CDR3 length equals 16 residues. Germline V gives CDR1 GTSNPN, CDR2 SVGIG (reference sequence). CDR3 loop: CAWSPMGAGGSDTQYF. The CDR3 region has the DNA TGTGCCTGGAGTCCTATGGGGGCAGGGGGGTCAGATACGCAGTATTTT.

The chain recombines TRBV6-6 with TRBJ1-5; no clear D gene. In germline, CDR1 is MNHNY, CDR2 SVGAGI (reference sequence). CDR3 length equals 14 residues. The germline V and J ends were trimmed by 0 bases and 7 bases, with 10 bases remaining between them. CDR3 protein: CASSYSKLLQPQHF. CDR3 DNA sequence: TGTGCCAGCAGTTACTCGAAACTGTTGCAGCCCCAGCATTTT.

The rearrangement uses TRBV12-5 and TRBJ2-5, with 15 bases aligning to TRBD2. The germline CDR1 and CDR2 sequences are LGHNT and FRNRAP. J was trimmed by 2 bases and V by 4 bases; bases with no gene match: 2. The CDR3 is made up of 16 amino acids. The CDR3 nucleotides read TGTGCTAGTGGTTCTGGGACTAGCGGGGGGCAAGAGACCCAGTACTTC. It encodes CASGSGTSGGQETQYF.

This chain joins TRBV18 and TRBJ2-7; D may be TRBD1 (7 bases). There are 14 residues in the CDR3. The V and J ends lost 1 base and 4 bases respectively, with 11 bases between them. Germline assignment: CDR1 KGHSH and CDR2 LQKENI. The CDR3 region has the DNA TGTGCCAGCTCACCACAGGCAGGGGGGTACGAGCAGTACTTC. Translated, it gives CASSPQAGGYEQYF.